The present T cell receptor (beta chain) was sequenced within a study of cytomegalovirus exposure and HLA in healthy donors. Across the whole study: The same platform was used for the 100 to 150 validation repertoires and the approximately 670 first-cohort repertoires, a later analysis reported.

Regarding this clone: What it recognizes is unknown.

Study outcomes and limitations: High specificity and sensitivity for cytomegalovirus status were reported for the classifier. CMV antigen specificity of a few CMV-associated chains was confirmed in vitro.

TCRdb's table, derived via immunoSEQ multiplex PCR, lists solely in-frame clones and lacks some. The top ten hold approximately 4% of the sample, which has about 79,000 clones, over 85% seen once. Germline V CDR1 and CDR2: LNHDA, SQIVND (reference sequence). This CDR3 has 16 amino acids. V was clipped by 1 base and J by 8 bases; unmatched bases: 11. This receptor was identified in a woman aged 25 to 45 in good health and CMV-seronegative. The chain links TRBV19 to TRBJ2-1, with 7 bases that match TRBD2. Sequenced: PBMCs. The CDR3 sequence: CASSIGAGADVYEQFF. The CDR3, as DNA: TGTGCCAGTAGTATAGGTGCGGGAGCTGACGTCTATGAGCAGTTCTTC.